The 15 T cell receptor beta chains below were found in one sample sequenced in a study of T cell responses to AZD1222 COVID-19 vaccine. Assay used: immunoSEQ multiplex PCR; TCRdb lists only in-frame clones, some missing. The repertoire holds 110,000 to 150,000 clones, 89% seen once, with approximately 3.1% in the top ten. The input for sequencing was peripheral blood, taken on day 0 of AZD1222 vaccination. The receptors stem from an adult in good health.

This clone was found once. The chain recombines TRBV27 with TRBJ2-5, with D maybe TRBD2 (5 bases). The CDR3 length is 15 residues. Between the trimmed V and J ends, which lost 0 bases and 1 base, there was a span of 9 bases. Germline CDR1 MNHEY, CDR2 SMNVEV (reference sequence). For the CDR3, the DNA is TGTGCCAGCAGTTTATCTGGGCGGGCCCAAGAGACCCAGTACTTC. Protein product: CASSLSGRAQETQYF.

The V gene is TRBV9, the J gene TRBJ2-1; 8 bases are shared with TRBD1. After removal of 4 bases from V and 7 bases from J, the junction contained 10 bases not matched to a gene. The germline V gene encodes CDR1 SGDLS and CDR2 YYNGEE. CDR3 length equals 15 residues. The CDR3 DNA sequence: TGTGCCAGCAGCCGAGGACAGGGAATGGTTAATGAGCAGTTCTTC. Translation gives CASSRGQGMVNEQFF.

The chain recombines TRBV4-2 with TRBJ1-1; possibly TRBD1 for D (5 bases). This CDR3 has 15 residues. V dropped 4 bases and J dropped 1 base, with 13 bases sitting between them. Germline-derived CDR1 and CDR2 are LGHNA and YNFKEQ. CDR3 DNA: TGTGCCAGCAGCCCGTTAGGGACGGGGAACACTGAAGCTTTCTTT. It encodes CASSPLGTGNTEAFF.

This chain links TRBV7-9 with TRBJ1-1; D remains unclear. This CDR3 has 12 amino acids. Germline-derived CDR1 and CDR2 are SEHNR and FQNEAQ (reference sequence). Trimming stripped 6 bases from V and 8 bases from J, with 13 bases between. CDR3 sequence reads: CASSSTGREAFF. DNA for the CDR3: TGTGCCAGCAGTTCGACCGGGAGAGAAGCTTTCTTT.

The J gene is TRBJ1-5, the V gene TRBV5-6, with D perhaps matching TRBD1 (5 bases). The CDR3 loop spans 15 amino acids. Germline CDR1 SGHDT, CDR2 YYEEEE. Between the trimmed V and J ends, which lost 1 base and 5 bases, there was a span of 13 bases. The CDR3 loop is CASSLWQGVHQPQHF. The CDR3 bases are TGTGCCAGCAGCTTGTGGCAGGGAGTTCATCAGCCCCAGCATTTT.

The rearrangement joins TRBV7-9 to TRBJ2-7; 12 positions match TRBD2. The CDR3 is 15 amino acids. CDR1 SEHNR and CDR2 FQNEAQ come from the germline V gene (reference sequence). After removal of 7 bases from V and 3 bases from J, the junction contained 7 bases not matched to a gene. The CDR3 DNA reads TGTGCCAGCAACCGACTAGCGGGAGAGGGCTACGAGCAGTACTTC. It is translated as CASNRLAGEGYEQYF.

The chain is built from TRBV19 and TRBJ1-2; TRBD1 agrees at 7 bases. Germline CDR1 is LNHDA and CDR2 is SQIVND (reference sequence). CDR3 size: 17 residues. The V and J ends lost 1 base and 7 bases, in that order; junction bases with no gene match: 15. CDR3 in DNA: TGTGCCAGTAGTATAGTGGCCGGGACAGCGGAGACGCGTGGCTACACCTTC. Its translation: CASSIVAGTAETRGYTF.

The V and J genes are TRBV2 and TRBJ1-2; D is unclear. Germline V gene data show CDR1 as SNHLY and CDR2 as FYNNEI. This CDR3 comprises 13 residues. V dropped 4 bases and J dropped 5 bases, with 11 bases sitting between them. The chain's CDR3 is CASSGSQVYGYTF. CDR3 DNA sequence: TGTGCCAGCAGTGGGTCGCAGGTATATGGCTACACCTTC.

The count of this clone is one. The chain links TRBV5-5 to TRBJ1-2; 8 bases are shared with TRBD1. Germline V lookup: CDR1 SGHKS, CDR2 YYEKEE (reference sequence). The length of the CDR3 is 14 residues. The ends lost 0 bases at V and 4 bases at J; junction bases unmatched: 2. CDR3 residues: CASSLGQGIYGYTF. The CDR3 DNA sequence: TGTGCCAGCAGCTTGGGACAGGGGATCTATGGCTACACCTTC.

V is TRBV19 and J is TRBJ2-7, with a possible D match to TRBD1 (8 bases). Trimming took 2 bases from V and 3 from J, leaving 11 bases between them. The germline V gene has CDR1 LNHDA and CDR2 SQIVND (reference sequence). The CDR3 has 14 residues. The CDR3 loop reads CASSITGGGYEQYF. DNA of the CDR3: TGTGCCAGTAGTATAACAGGGGGGGGCTACGAGCAGTACTTC.

The chain uses TRBV2 and TRBJ2-5, with 9 bases lining up with TRBD2. V shed 7 bases and J 1 base; nucleotides not matched to a gene: 10. CDR3 length equals 16 residues. Per the germline V gene, CDR1 is SNHLY and CDR2 is FYNNEI. The CDR3 here is CASTRTLAGFQETQYF. The DNA of the CDR3 is TGTGCCAGCACCCGAACGCTAGCGGGATTCCAAGAGACCCAGTACTTC.

This clone was found once. The chain carries TRBV7-9 and TRBJ1-3; D is uncertain. The germline gives CDR1 SEHNR, CDR2 FQNEAQ (reference sequence). The CDR3 consists of 14 residues. Trimming left V 3 bases short and J 2 bases short, with 8 bases between. CDR3 sequence (DNA): TGTGCCAGCAGCTTCGGCGGAACTGGAAACACCATATATTTT. This codes for CASSFGGTGNTIYF.

The chain couples TRBV19 to TRBJ1-1; the D is unclear. The CDR3 length is 14 residues. CDR1 and CDR2 (germline): LNHDA, SQIVND (reference sequence). Trimming cost V 3 bases and J 4 bases, with 12 bases left between them. The CDR3 loop is CASSMKGVGTEAFF. CDR3 nucleotides: TGTGCCAGTAGTATGAAGGGAGTAGGCACTGAAGCTTTCTTT.

CDR3 residues: CATSLTGSYEQYF. In DNA form, the CDR3 reads TGTGCCACCTCTCTCACAGGCTCCTACGAGCAGTACTTC. The chain recombines TRBV15 with TRBJ2-7, with D possibly matching TRBD1 (5 bases). The CDR3 totals 13 residues. CDR1 and CDR2 from the germline V gene are LNHNV and YYDKDF (reference sequence). Deletions cut 8 bases from V and 0 bases from J, with 11 bases between.

The gene calls are TRBV19 and TRBJ2-1; 7 nucleotides line up with TRBD2. V lost 1 base and J lost 6; bases outside the gene matches: 6. Per the germline V gene, CDR1 is LNHDA and CDR2 is SQIVND (reference sequence). The CDR3 totals 15 residues. CDR3 protein: CASSIAGLVGNEQFF. For the CDR3, the DNA is TGTGCCAGTAGTATAGCTGGACTAGTAGGCAATGAGCAGTTCTTC.